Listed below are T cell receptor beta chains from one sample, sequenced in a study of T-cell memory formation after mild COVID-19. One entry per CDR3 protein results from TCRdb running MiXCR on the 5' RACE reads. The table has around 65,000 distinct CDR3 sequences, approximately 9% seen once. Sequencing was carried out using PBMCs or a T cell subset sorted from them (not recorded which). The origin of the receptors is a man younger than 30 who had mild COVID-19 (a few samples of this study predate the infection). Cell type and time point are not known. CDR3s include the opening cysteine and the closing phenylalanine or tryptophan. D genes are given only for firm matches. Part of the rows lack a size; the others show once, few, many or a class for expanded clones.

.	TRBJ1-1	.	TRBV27	TGTGCCAGCAGTTTGGGGGAACTGAACACTGAAGCTTTCTTT	CASSLGELNTEAFF
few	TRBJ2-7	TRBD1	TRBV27	TGTGCCAGCAGTTTCAGGGGGTACGACTGGGACGAGCAGTACTTC	CASSFRGYDWDEQYF
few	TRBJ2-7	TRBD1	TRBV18	TGTGCCAGCTCAGCCTACACAGGGGGCTACGAGCAGTACTTC	CASSAYTGGYEQYF
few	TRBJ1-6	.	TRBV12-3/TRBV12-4	TGTGCCAGCAGTCCATCCGGGGGGGCCGGGAGTTCACCCCTCCACTTT	CASSPSGGAGSSPLHF
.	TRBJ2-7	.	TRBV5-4	TGTGCCAGCAGCTTTAGGGACACTACGAAGCAGTACTTC	CASSFRDTTKQYF
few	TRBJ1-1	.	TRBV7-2	TGTGCCAGCAGCTTAAGCCGGGACACTGAAGCTTTCTTT	CASSLSRDTEAFF
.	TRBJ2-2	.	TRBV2	TGTGCCACCCGAAGGGCTACCACCGGGGAGCTGTTTTTT	CATRRATTGELFF
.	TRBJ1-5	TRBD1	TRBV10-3	TGTGCCATCAGGCAGGGGGCTGGTCAGCCCCAGCATTTT	CAIRQGAGQPQHF
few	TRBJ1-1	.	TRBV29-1	TGCAGCGTTGAAGATGTTCCGGGGGCGGTGGACACTGAAGCTTTCTTT	CSVEDVPGAVDTEAFF
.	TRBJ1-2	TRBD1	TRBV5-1	TGCGCCAGCAGCCCGCAGGGGGGTAGCTATGGCTACACCTTC	CASSPQGGSYGYTF
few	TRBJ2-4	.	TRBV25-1	TGTGCCAGCAGTGGGTATGGCAGCGCGAACATTCAGTACTTC	CASSGYGSANIQYF
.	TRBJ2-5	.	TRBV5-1	TGCGCCAGCAGCTTACAGGGACGGGGGGAAGAGACCCAGTACTTC	CASSLQGRGEETQYF
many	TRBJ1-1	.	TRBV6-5	TGTGCCAGCAGTTACTCCCAGGGGACTGAAGCTTTCTTT	CASSYSQGTEAFF
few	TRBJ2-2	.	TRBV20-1	TGCAGTGCTAGGGGGCTTACAAACACCGGGGAGCTGTTTTTT	CSARGLTNTGELFF
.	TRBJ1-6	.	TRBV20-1	TGCAGTGCTAGAGATCGGGTCACAGGGACTTCACCCCTCCACTTT	CSARDRVTGTSPLHF
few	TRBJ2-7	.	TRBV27	TGTGCCAGCAGTACACAGTACTCCTACGAGCAGTACTTC	CASSTQYSYEQYF
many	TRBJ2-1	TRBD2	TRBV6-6	TGTGCCAGCAGCCGTCCCGGGACTAGCGGGGGGCCTGTCCTCTTC	CASSRPGTSGGPVLF
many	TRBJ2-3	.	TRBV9	TGTGCCAGCGGCTTGGGGGGCCCGTCAGATACGCAGTATTTT	CASGLGGPSDTQYF
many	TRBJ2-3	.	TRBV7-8	TGTGCCAGCAACCTCAACACAGATACGCAGTATTTT	CASNLNTDTQYF
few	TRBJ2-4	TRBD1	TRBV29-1	TGCAGCGTTGAAGTGAGACAGGGTCCAGCCAAAAACATTCAGTACTTC	CSVEVRQGPAKNIQYF
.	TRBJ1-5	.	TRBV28	TGTGCCAGCAAGGCGGGTTGGAATCAGCCCCAGCATTTT	CASKAGWNQPQHF
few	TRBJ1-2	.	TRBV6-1	TGTGCCAGCAGTGATGCCGAGATTTATGGCTACACCTTC	CASSDAEIYGYTF
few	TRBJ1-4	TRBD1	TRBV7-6	TGTGCCAGCAGCTTAGGGAGGGGGCGCGGGGAAAAACTGTTTTTT	CASSLGRGRGEKLFF
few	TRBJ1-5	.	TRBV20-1	TGCAGTGCTAGGGGGAGTCTAGGCAATCAGCCCCAGCATTTT	CSARGSLGNQPQHF
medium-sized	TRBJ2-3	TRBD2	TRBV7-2	TGTGCCAGCAGAACTCAAGCTAGCGGGGGTGCAGATACGCAGTATTTT	CASRTQASGGADTQYF